The 10 T cell receptor beta chains below come from one sample, sequenced in a study of regulatory T cells in long-lasting Graves disease. Arm-PCR with iRepertoire HTBI primers amplified the CDR3 regions for these TCR beta libraries. TCRdb recomputed calls from the multiplex PCR reads with MiXCR, one row per CDR3 protein. Here the sample spans roughly 560,000 distinct CDR3 sequences, more than 15% being singletons. Time point meaning: newly diagnosed GD, antithyroid drugs for less than 3 months. After RNA was extracted from PBMCs, the TCR library was made from it. A further study also used this sample, focusing on T cells in Graves' hyperthyroidism and ophthalmopathy.

Sequenced material: peripheral blood mononuclear cells (PBMCs), taken at new diagnosis, from a patient treated with antithyroid drugs. These receptors were obtained from a woman aged 35-65 years with Graves disease.

This clonotype was seen repeatedly, ten times or more. This chain joins TRBV6-1 and TRBJ2-3, with 7 bases that match TRBD2. CDR1 is MNHNS and CDR2 is SASEGT in the germline V gene. With V trimmed by 6 bases and J by 2 bases, 14 bases remained unmatched. This CDR3 contains 17 residues. CDR3 sequence: CASRRVGLADDTDTQYF. The CDR3 bases are TGTGCCAGCAGAAGGGTCGGGCTAGCGGATGACACAGATACGCAGTATTTT.

V usage is TRBV25-1 and J usage is TRBJ2-1, with 8 bases identical to TRBD1. The CDR3 extends over 17 amino acids. V lost 5 bases to trimming and J lost 4 bases; unmatched junction nucleotides: 13. Germline CDR1 reads MGHDK; CDR2 reads SYGVNS. The CDR3 loop reads CASSPSPGTGLYNEQFF. The CDR3 DNA reads as TGTGCCAGCAGTCCCAGTCCCGGGACAGGTTTATACAATGAGCAGTTCTTC.

This chain links TRBV9 with TRBJ2-3; D unresolved. Germline V gives CDR1 SGDLS, CDR2 YYNGEE. V shed 2 bases and J shed 0 bases, with 7 bases lying between them. This CDR3 region has 14 residues. The CDR3 bases are TGTGCCAGCAGCGTCTCCCCTAGCACAGATACGCAGTATTTT. It encodes CASSVSPSTDTQYF.

The chain is built from TRBV6-5 and TRBJ2-7, with D maybe TRBD1 (5 bases). Trimming cost V 2 bases and J 4 bases, with 12 bases left between them. This CDR3 spans 14 amino acids. Germline CDR1 reads MNHEY; CDR2 reads SVGAGI. Here the CDR3 DNA reads TGTGCCAGCAGTTACGGTGCAGGGTGGTACGAGCAGTACTTC. Amino acid sequence: CASSYGAGWYEQYF.

This clonotype turned up a few times. The V gene is TRBV5-6, the J gene TRBJ2-7, with D possibly being TRBD1 or TRBD2 (5 bases each). The CDR3 is 13 residues long. With 2 bases removed from V and 4 bases from J, the gap between germline ends came to 10 bases. CDR1 is SGHDT and CDR2 is YYEEEE in the germline V gene. CDR3 nucleotide sequence: TGTGCCAGCAGCTTCTGGGGGAGATACGAGCAGTACTTC. Translation gives CASSFWGRYEQYF.

The rearrangement uses TRBV12-3 or TRBV12-4 and TRBJ1-2; D is uncertain. The CDR3 runs to 13 residues. V lost 5 bases and J 13 bases, leaving 20 bases between the germline ends. The CDR3: CASSVEVLHGPTF. The CDR3 DNA follows: TGTGCCAGCAGTGTAGAGGTCCTCCACGGACCCACCTTC.

This clonotype occurred a few times. The J gene is TRBJ1-5, the V gene TRBV19; 8 bases are a match to TRBD1. J lost 7 bases, V lost 9 bases, and 11 bases had no gene match. CDR1 is LNHDA, CDR2 SQIVND, per germline (reference sequence). The CDR3 spans 14 residues. The CDR3 nucleotides are TGTGCCAGCGAACCCGGGACAGGAACCCAGCCCCAGCATTTT. Translating gives CASEPGTGTQPQHF.

This clonotype was found many times. The V and J genes are TRBV15 and TRBJ1-6; D remains ambiguous. Germline lookup yields CDR1 LNHNV and CDR2 YYDKDF (reference sequence). Trimming removed 0 bases at V and 8 bases at J, with 8 bases between. The CDR3 loop spans 14 amino acids. Written as DNA, the CDR3 is TGTGCCACCAGCAGAGATCGGGTTTATTCACCCCTCCACTTT. The encoded protein is CATSRDRVYSPLHF. Full variable domain (rest looked up from reference TRBV15 and TRBJ1-6): DAMVIQNPRYQVTQFGKPVTLSCSQTLNHNVMYWYQQKSSQAPKLLFHYYDKDFNNEADTPDNFQSRRPNTSFCFLDIRSPGLGDTAMYLCATSRDRVYSPLHFGNGTRLTVT.

J is TRBJ2-3 and V is TRBV2; 7 positions match TRBD1. Trimming took 8 bases from V and 6 from J; bases not matched to a gene: 14. CDR3 length equals 15 residues. The V gene's germline CDR1 is SNHLY and CDR2 FYNNEI. CDR3 residues: CASPEEGQSLDTQYF. In nucleotides, the CDR3 is TGTGCCAGCCCAGAAGAGGGACAGTCGTTGGATACGCAGTATTTT.

This clonotype was recorded many times. The chain joins TRBV24-1 to TRBJ2-1, with D perhaps TRBD2 (7 bases). The germline V gene has CDR1 KGHDR and CDR2 SFDVKD. This CDR3 comprises 19 residues. Trimming removed 3 bases from V and 5 bases from J, with 25 bases in between. CDR3: CATSDRGGGREMRNNEQFF. The CDR3 coding sequence is TGTGCCACCAGTGATCGAGGGGGAGGGAGGGAGATGAGAAACAATGAGCAGTTCTTC.